This passage covers 19 T cell receptor beta chains from one sample sequenced in a study of beta chain features in type 1 diabetes. Their recognized antigens are unknown. The study's findings and limits: Among all four CD4+ subsets, Type 1 diabetes patients had TCRB CDR3s that were moderately but significantly shorter.

The entirety of the isolated RNA underwent reverse transcription, so expressed TCRB transcripts were sequenced. The assay was immunoSEQ multiplex PCR, and TCRdb's table has in-frame clones only and misses some. The sample gives 300,000 to 350,000 clones, around 9.7% of which show up once; 0.95% to 1.1% is in the top ten. Material: central memory CD4+ T cells from blood. The receptor source for this set is a man aged 25 to 45 with type 1 diabetes.

The J gene is TRBJ2-1, the V gene TRBV9; D not resolved. The CDR3 runs to 14 residues. The V end lost 4 bases, the J end lost 4 bases, and 12 bases lay between the germline ends. Germline-derived CDR1 and CDR2 are SGDLS and YYNGEE. CDR3: CASSPYGGYNEQFF. The DNA for the CDR3 is TGTGCCAGCAGCCCCTACGGCGGATACAATGAGCAGTTCTTC.

Only a few counts were recorded for this clone. The chain carries TRBV5-4 and TRBJ2-5; D unresolved. Trimming removed 1 base from V and 0 bases from J, with 7 bases in between. The germline V gene has CDR1 SGHNT and CDR2 YYREEE (reference sequence). CDR3 length: 14 residues. In DNA form, the CDR3 reads TGTGCCAGCAGCTTGCGTGCCAACCAAGAGACCCAGTACTTC. Amino acid sequence: CASSLRANQETQYF.

There are a few counts of this clone. This sequence joins TRBV7-9 and TRBJ1-4, with 8 positions matching TRBD1. This CDR3 spans 15 amino acids. The trim removed 5 bases at V and 7 bases at J, leaving 9 bases unmatched. In germline, CDR1 is SEHNR, CDR2 FQNEAQ (reference sequence). CDR3 sequence reads: CASSQGQGWVEKLFF. CDR3 sequence (DNA): TGTGCCAGCAGCCAAGGACAGGGCTGGGTTGAAAAACTGTTTTTT.

This clone was seen ten or more times. V gene TRBV28 combines with J gene TRBJ1-2; D not certain. Trimming shortened V by 6 bases and J by 0 bases, and 8 bases separated the two germline ends. Germline CDR1 MDHEN, CDR2 SYDVKM. The CDR3 length is 13 residues. The CDR3: CASRDRSNYGYTF. CDR3 DNA sequence: TGTGCCAGCAGGGACCGATCTAACTATGGCTACACCTTC.

This clone turned up a few times. The rearrangement uses TRBV25-1 and TRBJ1-3, with D hard to call. CDR1 MGHDK and CDR2 SYGVNS come from the germline V gene. The CDR3 has 13 amino acids. The germline V and J ends were trimmed by 7 bases and 1 base, with 8 bases remaining between them. CDR3 loop: CASTQVSGNTIYF. The CDR3 coding sequence is TGTGCCAGCACCCAGGTATCTGGAAACACCATATATTTT.

The chain links TRBV7-9 to TRBJ2-2; D might be TRBD1 (6 bases). CDR3 length: 10 residues. The germline V gene encodes CDR1 SEHNR and CDR2 FQNEAQ (reference sequence). Trimming took off 8 bases at V and 14 bases at J, with 12 bases between the two ends. The CDR3 DNA is TGTGCCAGCGAACACAGGGCTCTGTTTTTT. Encoded protein: CASEHRALFF.

A few counts support this clone. The rearrangement links TRBV19 to TRBJ2-5, with 11 bases fitting TRBD2. The CDR3 extends over 14 amino acids. The V and J ends lost 5 bases and 4 bases, in that order; junction bases with no gene match: 3. CDR1 is LNHDA, CDR2 SQIVND, per germline (reference sequence). CDR3 amino acids: CASSAGTSGETQYF. DNA of the CDR3: TGTGCCAGTAGTGCGGGGACTAGCGGAGAGACCCAGTACTTC. The full variable domain, rest sourced from reference TRBV19 and TRBJ2-5, is DGGITQSPKYLFRKEGQNVTLSCEQNLNHDAMYWYRQDPGQGLRLIYYSQIVNDFQKGDIAEGYSVSREKKESFPLTVTSAQKNPTAFYLCASSAGTSGETQYFGPGTRLLVL.

This clone appeared a few times. The DNA of the CDR3 is TGTGCCAGCAGCTTAGGCGGCCTTAGCGGGGGCACAGATACGCAGTATTTT. As protein: CASSLGGLSGGTDTQYF. This rearrangement joins TRBV7-9 to TRBJ2-3; 8 bases align to TRBD2. Germline V lookup: CDR1 SEHNR, CDR2 FQNEAQ (reference sequence). The CDR3 is 17 amino acids. The ends lost 1 base at V and 1 base at J; junction bases unmatched: 7.

The CDR3 nucleotides read TGTGCCTGGAGTCTATCGACGGGCCGCAATCAGCCCCAGCATTTT. Protein: CAWSLSTGRNQPQHF. The rearrangement uses TRBV30 and TRBJ1-5; no clear D gene. This CDR3 contains 15 residues. Trimming pared 2 bases from V and 2 bases from J, leaving 13 bases between. From germline, CDR1 is GTSNPN and CDR2 SVGIG (reference sequence).

This clone was counted a few times. The rearrangement uses TRBV10-3 and TRBJ1-1, with TRBD1 matching over 7 bases. The germline CDR1 and CDR2 sequences are ENHRY and SYGVKD. The CDR3 is made up of 14 amino acids. V dropped 4 bases and J dropped 5; count of bases not matched to a gene: 7. This chain's CDR3 is CAISARQGDTEAFF. As DNA, the CDR3 is TGTGCCATCAGTGCCCGACAGGGCGATACTGAAGCTTTCTTT.

J is TRBJ2-6 and V is TRBV2; D ambiguous. The CDR3 is 14 residues long. Deletions cut 6 bases from V and 3 bases from J, with 9 bases between. The germline gives CDR1 SNHLY, CDR2 FYNNEI. The CDR3 here is CASRAGDGANVLTF. CDR3 coding DNA: TGTGCCAGCAGAGCTGGGGATGGGGCCAACGTCCTGACTTTC.

The V gene is TRBV13, the J gene TRBJ2-4; TRBD2 aligns across 9 bases. Germline assignment: CDR1 PRHDT and CDR2 FYEKMQ (reference sequence). V lost 6 bases and J lost 5; bases outside the gene matches: 2. The CDR3 is 13 residues long. CDR3 nucleotide sequence: TGTGCCAGCAGAGCGGGGGGACAAAACATTCAGTACTTC. It encodes CASRAGGQNIQYF.

This clone was seen a handful of times. This rearrangement joins TRBV5-6 to TRBJ2-3; TRBD2 matches at 7 bases. Germline V lookup: CDR1 SGHDT, CDR2 YYEEEE. V lost 4 bases to trimming and J lost 2 bases; unmatched junction nucleotides: 10. CDR3 size: 16 residues. CDR3 nucleotides: TGTGCCAGCAGCCCTGGGGCTAGCGGCTTCACAGATACGCAGTATTTT. It yields the protein CASSPGASGFTDTQYF.

The genes are TRBV18 and TRBJ2-2; D is uncertain. CDR1 KGHSH and CDR2 LQKENI come from the germline V gene. This CDR3 has 12 amino acids. The V gene lost 5 bases and the J gene lost 3 bases, with 4 bases spanning the gap. This CDR3 is CASSVYTGELFF. Written as DNA, the CDR3 is TGTGCCAGCTCAGTTTACACCGGGGAGCTGTTTTTT.

The sample holds a few counts of this clone. The V gene is TRBV18, the J gene TRBJ1-2; 7 bases match TRBD1. Germline V CDR1 and CDR2: KGHSH, LQKENI. V shed 4 bases and J 5 bases; nucleotides not matched to a gene: 4. This CDR3 comprises 13 residues. The CDR3 spells CASSQGAGYGYTF. The CDR3 bases are TGTGCCAGCTCACAGGGGGCTGGGTATGGCTACACCTTC.

The chain combines TRBV9 with TRBJ2-5; 9 bases agree with TRBD2. This CDR3 contains 17 residues. V shed 4 bases and J 1 base; nucleotides not matched to a gene: 11. Per germline, CDR1 SGDLS and CDR2 YYNGEE. The CDR3 coding sequence is TGTGCCAGCAGCCCTCCCGTCGGCGGGGGGGGCCAAGAGACCCAGTACTTC. Protein sequence: CASSPPVGGGGQETQYF.

The table lists this clone with a few counts. The chain is built from TRBV2 and TRBJ2-3; no firm D call. Germline V lookup: CDR1 SNHLY, CDR2 FYNNEI. V was clipped by 0 bases and J by 6 bases, with 7 bases between them. The length of the CDR3 is 13 residues. The chain's CDR3 is CASSEAPVDTQYF. The DNA for the CDR3 is TGTGCCAGCAGTGAAGCGCCGGTGGATACGCAGTATTTT. The entire variable domain, with the rest obtained from reference TRBV2 and TRBJ2-3, is as follows: EPEVTQTPSHQVTQMGQEVILRCVPISNHLYFYWYRQILGQKVEFLVSFYNNEISEKSEIFDDQFSVERPDGSNFTLKIRSTKLEDSAMYFCASSEAPVDTQYFGPGTRLTVL.

This clone was picked up a small number of times. V gene TRBV25-1 combines with J gene TRBJ1-1, with 7 bases identical to TRBD1. This CDR3 is built from 14 residues. The ends lost 6 bases at V and 6 bases at J; junction bases unmatched: 10. Looked up from germline, CDR1 is MGHDK and CDR2 is SYGVNS. CDR3 protein: CASSGFRDSAEAFF. The DNA of the CDR3 is TGTGCCAGCAGCGGTTTCCGGGACAGCGCTGAAGCTTTCTTT.

This clone was seen a handful of times. The V call is TRBV20-1, the J call TRBJ2-3; D call uncertain. The V end was cut by 7 bases, the J end by 0 bases, with 5 bases between. This CDR3 comprises 11 residues. CDR1 and CDR2 from the germline V gene are DFQATT and SNEGSKA (reference sequence). CDR3 in DNA: TGCAGTGGAAGGAGCACAGATACGCAGTATTTT. Residues: CSGRSTDTQYF.